This T cell receptor beta chain was identified during a study of control samples from healthy donors and cancer patients. The CDR3 has 16 amino acids. V dropped 3 bases and J dropped 0 bases, with 12 bases sitting between them. Profiled with immunoSEQ multiplex PCR; TCRdb holds only in-frame clones, not every one. The repertoire consists of 150,000 to 200,000 clones, with around 91% occurring once and the leading ten covering less than 1.6%. The chain has TRBV23-1 and TRBJ1-5; tentatively, D is TRBD1 (6 bases). TRBV23-1 is identified as an open reading frame with a role that is uncertain. The clonotype comes from a woman aged 25 to 45 in good health. The material sequenced was blood. CDR3 bases: TGCGCCAGCAGTCAGACCAGGGGATATAGCAATCAGCCCCAGCATTTT. The encoded protein is CASSQTRGYSNQPQHF.